This T cell receptor (beta chain) was found in a study of blood T cell repertoires in COVID-19. Across the study: Samples came from the United States, Italy and Spain, spanning acute and convalescent COVID-19. Sample material is recorded as cDNA or gDNA derived from T cells, B-cell-depleted T cells, or PBMCs.

The CDR3 is 17 residues long. V shed 4 bases and J 2 bases; nucleotides not matched to a gene: 10. CDR1 is SGHNT and CDR2 is YYREEE in the germline V gene (reference sequence). The assay was immunoSEQ multiplex PCR, and TCRdb's table has in-frame clones only and misses some. Among hundreds of thousands of clones, about 91% were seen once, and the ten largest hold under 8%. The Seattle patients, enrolled during active infection, were followed longitudinally. The sequenced sample consisted of peripheral blood. This sequence was found in a woman under 40 with COVID-19, enrolled during active disease. The chain links TRBV5-4 to TRBJ1-4; 8 bases match TRBD1. The CDR3 DNA sequence: TGTGCCAGCAGCCCGTCGCCGCGACAGGGGACTAATGAAAAACTGTTTTTT. It yields the protein CASSPSPRQGTNEKLFF. Combining the CDR3 with reference TRBV5-4 and TRBJ1-4 gives the whole variable domain ETGVTQSPTHLIKTRGQQVTLRCSSQSGHNTVSWYQQALGQGPQFIFQYYREEENGRGNFPPRFSGLQFPNYSSELNVNALELDDSALYLCASSPSPRQGTNEKLFFGSGTQLSVL.